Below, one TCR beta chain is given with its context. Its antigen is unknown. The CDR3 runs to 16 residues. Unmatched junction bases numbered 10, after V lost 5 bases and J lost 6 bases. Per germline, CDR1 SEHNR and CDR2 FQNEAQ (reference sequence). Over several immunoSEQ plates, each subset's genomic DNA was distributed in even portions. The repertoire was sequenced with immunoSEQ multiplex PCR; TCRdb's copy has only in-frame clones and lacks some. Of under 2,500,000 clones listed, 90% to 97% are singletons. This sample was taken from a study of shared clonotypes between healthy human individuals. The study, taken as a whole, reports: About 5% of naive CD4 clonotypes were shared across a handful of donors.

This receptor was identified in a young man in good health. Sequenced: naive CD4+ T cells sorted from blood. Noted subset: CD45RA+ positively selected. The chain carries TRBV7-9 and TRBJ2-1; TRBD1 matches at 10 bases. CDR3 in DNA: TGTGCCAGCAGCCAAACCGGGACAGGGGCATTCAATGAGCAGTTCTTC. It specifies CASSQTGTGAFNEQFF.